Below, 8 T cell receptor beta chains from the same sample are listed, as sequenced in a study of T cell changes during pregnancy in multiple sclerosis. Sequencing used immunoSEQ multiplex PCR; TCRdb keeps in-frame clones, though not all of them. The sample gives tens of thousands of clones, about 92% of which show up once; about 2% is in the top ten. Source: peripheral blood, taken after pregnancy. These receptors were obtained from a female donor with multiple sclerosis, enrolled in a pregnancy study.

This clone was counted only a few times. The V and J genes are TRBV27 and TRBJ1-4; 7 nucleotides agree with TRBD1. Germline lookup yields CDR1 MNHEY and CDR2 SMNVEV (reference sequence). The V segment lost 4 bases and the J segment 5 bases; nucleotides outside the gene matches: 4. The CDR3 covers 14 residues. Here the CDR3 reads CASSYRGPNEKLFF. The CDR3 DNA is TGTGCCAGCAGTTACAGGGGACCCAATGAAAAACTGTTTTTT.

This sequence joins TRBV7-9 and TRBJ1-2; D unresolved. The CDR3 is 13 amino acids. In germline, CDR1 is SEHNR, CDR2 FQNEAQ (reference sequence). V was trimmed by 1 base and J by 4 bases, leaving 7 bases between them. CDR3 nucleotides: TGTGCCAGCAGCTTAGGCGGGTCCTATGGCTACACCTTC. It yields the protein CASSLGGSYGYTF. The full variable domain, rest sourced from reference TRBV7-9 and TRBJ1-2, is DTGVSQNPRHKITKRGQNVTFRCDPISEHNRLYWYRQTLGQGPEFLTYFQNEAQLEKSRLLSDRFSAERPKGSFSTLEIQRTEQGDSAMYLCASSLGGSYGYTFGSGTRLTVV.

This clone has just one count. This chain uses TRBV7-7 with TRBJ2-7; TRBD1 aligns across 10 bases. This CDR3 region has 18 residues. Germline V gene data show CDR1 as SSHAT and CDR2 as FNYEAQ (reference sequence). V shed 7 bases, J shed 0 bases, and the junction held 15 bases outside the gene matches. The CDR3 DNA follows: TGTGCCAGCATCACATTAGGGGTGGGACAGGGGACCTCCTACGAGCAGTACTTC. Amino acids: CASITLGVGQGTSYEQYF.

The chain carries TRBV2 and TRBJ1-4, with 8 positions matching TRBD1. V lost 2 bases to trimming and J lost 7 bases; unmatched junction nucleotides: 6. Germline V gene lookup returns CDR1 SNHLY and CDR2 FYNNEI. This CDR3 spans 15 amino acids. CDR3 in amino acids: CASSELWTGFEKLFF. CDR3 nucleotides: TGTGCCAGCAGTGAATTGTGGACAGGGTTTGAAAAACTGTTTTTT.

The chain uses TRBV6-5 and TRBJ1-6; D is unclear. The CDR3 covers 15 residues. Germline-derived CDR1 and CDR2 are MNHEY and SVGAGI. V was cut by 0 bases and J by 1 base, with 4 bases left in between. The CDR3 loop is CASSYSASYNSPLHF. DNA for the CDR3: TGTGCCAGCAGTTACTCCGCGTCCTATAATTCACCCCTCCACTTT.

This chain uses TRBV7-9 with TRBJ2-3; D perhaps matches TRBD2 (6 bases). Germline lookup yields CDR1 SEHNR and CDR2 FQNEAQ (reference sequence). CDR3 length: 16 residues. The germline V and J ends were trimmed by 2 bases and 2 bases, with 14 bases remaining between them. DNA for the CDR3: TGTGCCAGCAGCTTATCCGTAGCGGAGATCACAGATACGCAGTATTTT. It encodes CASSLSVAEITDTQYF. Variable domain in full (rest from reference TRBV7-9 and TRBJ2-3): DTGVSQNPRHKITKRGQNVTFRCDPISEHNRLYWYRQTLGQGPEFLTYFQNEAQLEKSRLLSDRFSAERPKGSFSTLEIQRTEQGDSAMYLCASSLSVAEITDTQYFGPGTRLTVL.

V usage is TRBV2 and J usage is TRBJ2-7; D gene unclear. Trimming removed 0 bases at V and 5 bases at J, with 11 bases between. Germline values: CDR1 SNHLY, CDR2 FYNNEI. This CDR3 is 14 amino acids long. In nucleotides, the CDR3 is TGTGCCAGCAGTGAAGCGCTTCTGGCCGACGAGCAGTACTTC. This translates into CASSEALLADEQYF. Full variable domain (missing parts from reference TRBV2 and TRBJ2-7): EPEVTQTPSHQVTQMGQEVILRCVPISNHLYFYWYRQILGQKVEFLVSFYNNEISEKSEIFDDQFSVERPDGSNFTLKIRSTKLEDSAMYFCASSEALLADEQYFGPGTRLTVT.

The chain uses TRBV10-3 and TRBJ1-1, with 8 bases that match TRBD1. Trimming cost V 4 bases and J 1 base; bases outside gene matches: 11. The CDR3 spans 17 residues. Germline values: CDR1 ENHRY, CDR2 SYGVKD. The CDR3 DNA is TGTGCCATCAGTGGCGGGGCAGGGGGCTTTCGGAACACTGAAGCTTTCTTT. This gives the protein CAISGGAGGFRNTEAFF.